This T cell receptor beta chain was found in a study of cytomegalovirus exposure and HLA in healthy donors. About this clone: The target antigen is unknown.

The PCR contained 60 Vbeta and 13 Jbeta primers. Libraries were prepared by immunoSEQ multiplex PCR; TCRdb keeps only in-frame clonotypes and omits some of them. The table records over 100,000 clones, roughly 71% of them present only once. CDR1 and CDR2 from the germline V gene are SNHLY and FYNNEI. Between the trimmed V and J ends, which lost 1 base and 2 bases, there was a span of 6 bases. The CDR3 covers 13 residues. Study-level points and caveats: Prior analysis indicated that the majority of TCR beta V segments exhibited productivity approximately 90% or approximately 30% of the time.

The chain employs TRBV2 and TRBJ2-7, with D possibly being TRBD1 (5 bases). This clonotype originated in an older woman in good health and CMV-seropositive. The source material was PBMCs. CDR3 DNA: TGTGCCAGCAGTGAAGTCAGGGCCTACGAGCAGTACTTC. This translates into CASSEVRAYEQYF.